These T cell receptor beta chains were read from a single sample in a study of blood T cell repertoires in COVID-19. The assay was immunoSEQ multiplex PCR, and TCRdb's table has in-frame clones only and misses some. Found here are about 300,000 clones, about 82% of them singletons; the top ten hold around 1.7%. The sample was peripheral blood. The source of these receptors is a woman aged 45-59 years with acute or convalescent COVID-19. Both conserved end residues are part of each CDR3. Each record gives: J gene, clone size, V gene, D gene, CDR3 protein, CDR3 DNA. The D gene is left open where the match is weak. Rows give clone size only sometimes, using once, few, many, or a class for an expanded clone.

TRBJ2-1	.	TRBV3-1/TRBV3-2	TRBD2	CASSQRTSGSSYNEQFF	TGTGCCAGCAGCCAGCGGACTAGCGGTAGCTCCTACAATGAGCAGTTCTTC
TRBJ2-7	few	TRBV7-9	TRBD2	CASSLALAGNPEQYF	TGTGCCAGCAGCTTAGCGCTAGCGGGGAACCCCGAGCAGTACTTC
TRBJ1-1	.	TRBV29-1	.	CSVEADWGHAFF	TGCAGCGTTGAAGCGGATTGGGGGCACGCTTTCTTT
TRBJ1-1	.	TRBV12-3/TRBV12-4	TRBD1	CASSPGTGKAFF	TGTGCCAGCAGCCCGGGGACAGGGAAAGCTTTCTTT
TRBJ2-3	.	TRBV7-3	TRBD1	CASSIGQGSDTQYF	TGTGCCAGCAGCATAGGACAGGGTTCAGATACGCAGTATTTT
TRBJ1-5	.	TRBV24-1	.	CATSDPDQPQHF	TGTGCCACCAGTGACCCCGATCAGCCCCAGCATTTT
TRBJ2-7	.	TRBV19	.	CASSSGSSYEQYF	TGTGCCAGTAGTAGCGGCAGCTCCTACGAGCAGTACTTC
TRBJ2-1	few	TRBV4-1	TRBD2	CASSQSVSRERIVYEQFF	TGCGCCAGCAGCCAATCGGTCTCGCGGGAGAGGATCGTCTATGAGCAGTTCTTC
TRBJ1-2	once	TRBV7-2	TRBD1	CASSLVDRGHGYTF	TGTGCCAGCAGCTTAGTCGACAGGGGGCACGGCTACACCTTC
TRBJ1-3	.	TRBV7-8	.	CASSLDRAGNTIYF	TGTGCCAGCAGCTTGGATCGGGCTGGAAACACCATATATTTT
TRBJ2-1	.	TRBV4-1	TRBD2	CASSQDSASGIEQFF	TGCGCCAGCAGCCAAGATTCGGCTAGCGGGATTGAGCAGTTCTTC
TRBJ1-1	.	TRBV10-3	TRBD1	CAIRNRGPNTEAFF	TGTGCCATCAGAAACAGGGGGCCGAACACTGAAGCTTTCTTT
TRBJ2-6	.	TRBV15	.	CATITGTGANVLTF	TGTGCCACCATCACAGGGACCGGGGCCAACGTCCTGACTTTC
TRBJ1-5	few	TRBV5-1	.	CASSSGTEGQPQHF	TGCGCCAGCAGCTCGGGAACGGAGGGGCAGCCCCAGCATTTT
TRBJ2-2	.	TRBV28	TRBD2	CASSPTSPSPGELFF	TGTGCCAGCAGTCCGACTAGCCCGAGCCCCGGGGAGCTGTTTTTT
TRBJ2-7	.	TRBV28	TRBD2	CATSSGLALRGVYEQYF	TGTGCCACCAGTTCAGGACTAGCGCTTAGGGGTGTCTACGAGCAGTACTTC
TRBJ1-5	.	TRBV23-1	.	CASSQSTGSQPQHF	TGCGCCAGCAGTCAATCAACAGGGAGTCAGCCCCAGCATTTT
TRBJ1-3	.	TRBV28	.	CASSPPGQANGNTIYF	TGTGCCAGCAGTCCCCCTGGGCAGGCAAATGGAAACACCATATATTTT
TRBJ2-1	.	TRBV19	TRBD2	CASSRTSGSEFF	TGTGCCAGTAGCCGGACTAGCGGGAGTGAGTTCTTC
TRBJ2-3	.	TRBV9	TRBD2	CASSVAIAGVTDTQYF	TGTGCCAGCAGCGTAGCTATTGCGGGAGTAACAGATACGCAGTATTTT
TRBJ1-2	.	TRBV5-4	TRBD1	CASSTGQGANYGYTF	TGTGCCAGCAGCACCGGACAGGGGGCTAACTATGGCTACACCTTC
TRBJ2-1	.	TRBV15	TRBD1	CATSRGQGQGSVNEQFF	TGTGCCACCAGCAGAGGGCAGGGACAGGGGTCTGTGAATGAGCAGTTCTTC
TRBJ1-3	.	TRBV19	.	CASRETGVASGNTIYF	TGTGCCAGTAGAGAGACCGGGGTTGCCTCTGGAAACACCATATATTTT
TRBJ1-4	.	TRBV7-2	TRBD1	CASRPGQFKEKLFF	TGTGCCAGCCGCCCGGGACAGTTTAAAGAAAAACTGTTTTTT
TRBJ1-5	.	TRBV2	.	CASNGGPYQPQHF	TGTGCCAGCAACGGGGGACCATATCAGCCCCAGCATTTT